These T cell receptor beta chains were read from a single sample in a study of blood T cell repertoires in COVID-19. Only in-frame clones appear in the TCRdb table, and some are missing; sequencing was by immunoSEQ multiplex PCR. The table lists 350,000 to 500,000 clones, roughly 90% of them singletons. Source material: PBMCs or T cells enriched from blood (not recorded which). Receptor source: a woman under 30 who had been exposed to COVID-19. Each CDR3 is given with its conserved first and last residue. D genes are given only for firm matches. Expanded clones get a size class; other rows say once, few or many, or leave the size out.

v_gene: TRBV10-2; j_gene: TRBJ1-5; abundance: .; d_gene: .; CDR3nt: TGCGCCAGCAGTGAGTCTCGAGGGTCCCCTGAGCCCCAGCATTTT; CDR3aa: CASSESRGSPEPQHF
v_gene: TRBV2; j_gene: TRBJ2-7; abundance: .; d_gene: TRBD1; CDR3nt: TGTGCCAGCAGCGGAGGGACAGGGGAGCGTGAGCAGTACTTC; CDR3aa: CASSGGTGEREQYF
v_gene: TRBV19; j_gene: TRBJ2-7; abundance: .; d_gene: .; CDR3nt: TGTGCCAGTAGTCTCTTCGGGCGGGGCTACGAGCAGTACTTC; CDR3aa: CASSLFGRGYEQYF
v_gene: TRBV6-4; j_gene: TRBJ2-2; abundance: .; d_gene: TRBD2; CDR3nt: TGTGCCAGCAGACCCGGACTAGCCGGCGGGGAGCTGTTTTTT; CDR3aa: CASRPGLAGGELFF
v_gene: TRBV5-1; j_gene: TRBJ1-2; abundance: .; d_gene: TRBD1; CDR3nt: TGCGCCAGCAGCCCAGGGGGCCCCGCCTATGGCTACACCTTC; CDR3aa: CASSPGGPAYGYTF
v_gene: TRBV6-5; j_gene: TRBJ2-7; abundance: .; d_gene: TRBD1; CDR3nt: TGTGCCAGCATTCCGACAGGGGTTTTCTACGAGCAGTACTTC; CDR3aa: CASIPTGVFYEQYF
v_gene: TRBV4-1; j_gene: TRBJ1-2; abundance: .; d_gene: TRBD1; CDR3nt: TGCGCCAGCAGCATAACAGGGGTTCGCTTTGTCGACTATGGCTACACCTTC; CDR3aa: CASSITGVRFVDYGYTF
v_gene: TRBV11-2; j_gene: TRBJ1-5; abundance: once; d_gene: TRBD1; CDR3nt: TGTGCCAGCAGTCAGCCGGGACAGGGAAATCAGCCCCAGCATTTT; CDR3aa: CASSQPGQGNQPQHF
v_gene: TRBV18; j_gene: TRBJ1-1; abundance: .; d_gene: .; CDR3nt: TGTGCCAGCTCACCACGGGGGGATTGGACTGAAGCTTTCTTT; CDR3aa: CASSPRGDWTEAFF
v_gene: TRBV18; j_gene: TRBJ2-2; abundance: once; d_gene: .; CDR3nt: TGTGCCAGCTCACCATCGGGGGTCGGGGAGCTGTTTTTT; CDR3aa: CASSPSGVGELFF
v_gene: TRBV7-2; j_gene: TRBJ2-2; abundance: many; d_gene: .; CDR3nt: TGTGCCAGCAGCTTTTTTGCGGGACGGGACACCGGGGAGCTGTTTTTT; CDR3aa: CASSFFAGRDTGELFF
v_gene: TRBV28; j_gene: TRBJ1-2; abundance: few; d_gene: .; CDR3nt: TGTGCCAGCAGTTTATGGGGGGCGCCCGGCTACACCTTC; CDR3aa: CASSLWGAPGYTF
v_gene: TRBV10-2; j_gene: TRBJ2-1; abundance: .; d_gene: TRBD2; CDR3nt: TGCGCCAGCAGGGAAGGGACTAGCGGGAGCTATGAGCAGTTCTTC; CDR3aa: CASREGTSGSYEQFF
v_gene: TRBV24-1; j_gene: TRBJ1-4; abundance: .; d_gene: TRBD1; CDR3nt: TGTGCCACCAGTGAACCACAGGGGGGACGTGAAAAACTGTTTTTT; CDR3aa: CATSEPQGGREKLFF
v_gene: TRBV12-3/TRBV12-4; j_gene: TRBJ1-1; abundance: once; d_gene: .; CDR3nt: TGTGCCAGCAGTCCCTATCCAGGGACTGAAGCTTTCTTT; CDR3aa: CASSPYPGTEAFF
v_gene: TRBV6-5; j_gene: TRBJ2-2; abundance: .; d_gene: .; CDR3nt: TGTGCCAGCAGTTATCGCACCGGGGAGCTGTTTTTT; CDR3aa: CASSYRTGELFF
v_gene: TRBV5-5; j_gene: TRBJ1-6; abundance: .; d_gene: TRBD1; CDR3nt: TGTGCCAGCAGACTACAGGGGGACTCCTATAATTCACCCCTCCACTTT; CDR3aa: CASRLQGDSYNSPLHF
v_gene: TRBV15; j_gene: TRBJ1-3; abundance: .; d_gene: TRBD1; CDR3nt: TGTGCCACCAGCAGAGTAGCAGGGGGCGCGGGAAACACCATATATTTT; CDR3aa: CATSRVAGGAGNTIYF
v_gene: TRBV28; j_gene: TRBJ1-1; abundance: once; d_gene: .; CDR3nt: TGTGCCAGCAGTTCTACTTATGTACAGGTTGAAGCTTTCTTT; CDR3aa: CASSSTYVQVEAFF
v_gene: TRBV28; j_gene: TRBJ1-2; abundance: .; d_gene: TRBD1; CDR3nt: TGTGCCAGCAGATTCAACAGGGGGCTCAACTATGGCTACACCTTC; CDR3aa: CASRFNRGLNYGYTF
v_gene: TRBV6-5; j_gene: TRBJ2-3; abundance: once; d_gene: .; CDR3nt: TGTGCCAGCACGGCGGCGGGAGATACGCAGTATTTT; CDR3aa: CASTAAGDTQYF
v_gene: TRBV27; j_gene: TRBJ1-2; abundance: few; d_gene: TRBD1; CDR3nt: TGTGCCAGCAGGATGGGACAGGGGGACTATGGCTACACCTTC; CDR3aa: CASRMGQGDYGYTF
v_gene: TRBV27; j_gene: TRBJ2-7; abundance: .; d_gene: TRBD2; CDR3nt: TGTGCCAGCACCCAAGGGACTAGCGGGACCTCCTACGAGCAGTACTTC; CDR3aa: CASTQGTSGTSYEQYF
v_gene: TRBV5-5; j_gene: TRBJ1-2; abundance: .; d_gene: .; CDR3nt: TGTGCCAGCAGCTCACAGGGTGCCTATGGCTACACCTTC; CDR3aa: CASSSQGAYGYTF
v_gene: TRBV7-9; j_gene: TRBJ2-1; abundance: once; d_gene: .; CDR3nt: TGTGCCAGCAGCCCGTACTACAATGAGCAGTTCTTC; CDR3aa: CASSPYYNEQFF
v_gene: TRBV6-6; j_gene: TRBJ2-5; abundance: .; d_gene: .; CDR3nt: TGTGCCAGCAGTTATGGCGGGAAAGAGACCCAGTACTTC; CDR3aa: CASSYGGKETQYF
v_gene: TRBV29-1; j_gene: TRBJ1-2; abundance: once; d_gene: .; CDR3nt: TGCAGCGTAGAGGGAAACCATGGCTACACCTTC; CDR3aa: CSVEGNHGYTF
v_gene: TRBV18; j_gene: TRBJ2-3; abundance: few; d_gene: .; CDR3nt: TGTGCCAGCTCACCAGCCGGGGATACGCAGTATTTT; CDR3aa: CASSPAGDTQYF
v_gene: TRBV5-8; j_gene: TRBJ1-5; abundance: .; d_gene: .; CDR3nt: TGTGCCAGCAGCTTTAGTACCAATCAGCCCCAGCATTTT; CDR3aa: CASSFSTNQPQHF
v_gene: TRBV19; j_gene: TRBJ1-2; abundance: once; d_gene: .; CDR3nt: TGTGCCAGTAGCAGAATCGGGTATGGCTACACCTTC; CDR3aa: CASSRIGYGYTF
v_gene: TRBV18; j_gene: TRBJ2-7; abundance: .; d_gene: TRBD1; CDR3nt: TGTGCCAGCTCACGAGGACAGGACTACGAGCAGTACTTC; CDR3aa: CASSRGQDYEQYF
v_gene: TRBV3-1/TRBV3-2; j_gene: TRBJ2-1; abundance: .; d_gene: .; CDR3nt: TGTGCCAGCAGCCAAGATCCAGGGGTCTACAATGAGCAGTTCTTC; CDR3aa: CASSQDPGVYNEQFF
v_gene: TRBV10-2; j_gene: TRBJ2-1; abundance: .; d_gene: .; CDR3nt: TGCGCCAGCAGTGAGTCGGGCTCGAGGGAGGCGAACTACAATGAGCAGTTCTTC; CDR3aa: CASSESGSREANYNEQFF
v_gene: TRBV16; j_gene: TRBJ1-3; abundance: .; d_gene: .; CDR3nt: TGTGCCAGCAGCCTCCCAGGACAGTCTGGAAACACCATATATTTT; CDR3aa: CASSLPGQSGNTIYF
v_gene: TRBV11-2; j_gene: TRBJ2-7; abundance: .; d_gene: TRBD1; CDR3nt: TGTGCCAGCAGCTTAGTGGCCCGGGACAGGGTTGTTTACGAGCAGTACTTC; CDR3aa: CASSLVARDRVVYEQYF
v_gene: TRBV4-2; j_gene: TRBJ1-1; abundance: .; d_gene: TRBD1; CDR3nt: TGTGCCAGCAGCCTTTCAGGACAGGGTGAAGCTTTCTTT; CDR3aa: CASSLSGQGEAFF
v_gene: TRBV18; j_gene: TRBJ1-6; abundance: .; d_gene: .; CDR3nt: TGTGCCAGCTCACCATTTACGGACACGGCAGGGTCACCCCTCCACTTT; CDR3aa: CASSPFTDTAGSPLHF
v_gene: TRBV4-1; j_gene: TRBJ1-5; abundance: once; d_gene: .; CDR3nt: TGCGCCAGCAGCCAACTTAGCGTACTACGGACAGCGAATCAGCCCCAGCATTTT; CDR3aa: CASSQLSVLRTANQPQHF
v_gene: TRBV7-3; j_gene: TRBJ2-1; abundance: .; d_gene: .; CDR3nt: TGTGCCAGCAGCTTCGGAGACGAGCTCAATGAGCAGTTCTTC; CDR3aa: CASSFGDELNEQFF
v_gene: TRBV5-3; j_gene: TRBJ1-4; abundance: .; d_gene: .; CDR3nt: TGTGCCAGAAGCGCCAAAAAACGACCGGGACTAGAGGATGAAAAACTGTTTTTT; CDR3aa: CARSAKKRPGLEDEKLFF